This T cell receptor (beta chain) comes out of a study of OX40 agonist ivuxolimab in advanced cancers. J gave up 1 base and V 6 bases, and 8 bases lay outside the gene matches. The length of the CDR3 is 14 residues. Germline CDR1 reads SQVTM; CDR2 reads ANQGSEA. Assay used: immunoSEQ multiplex PCR; TCRdb lists only in-frame clones, some missing. Among 60,000 to 85,000 clones, 94% were seen once, and the ten largest hold roughly 20%. The sequence derives from an adult with an advanced solid tumor such as melanoma, head and neck, liver or kidney cancer. This chain links TRBV29-1 with TRBJ1-1; 7 bases agree with TRBD1. Sequenced material: CD4+ or CD8+ T cells sorted from blood, taken in a trial of the OX40 agonist ivuxolimab. The CDR3 loop reads CSVLQGGGNTEAFF. The CDR3 nucleotides read TGCAGCGTACTGCAGGGGGGCGGGAACACTGAAGCTTTCTTT.